This entry describes one T cell receptor (beta chain). A much larger clone is a single base away; this may be a read error. This specimen belongs to a study of kidney transplant recipient with SARS-CoV-2 infection. TCRdb re-derived calls from the reads in MiXCR, one entry per CDR3 protein. The data show about 250,000 distinct CDR3 sequences, under 30% seen once. V gave up 4 bases and J gave up 5 bases, with 23 bases separating them. Per the germline V gene, CDR1 is LGHDT and CDR2 is YNNKEL (reference sequence). The CDR3 totals 18 residues. The TCR was taken from a male patient in his thirties who had COVID-19 and was a kidney transplant recipient. Some T cells may be transferred from the graft donor. The chain couples TRBV3-1 to TRBJ2-2; D ambiguous. The input for sequencing was a blood sample, taken at baseline and on approximately day 120 from a kidney transplant recipient. The CDR3 spells CASSPVGPISGLTGELFF. The CDR3 coding sequence is TGTGCCAGCAGCCCAGTCGGTCCCATTTCAGGCTTGACCGGGGAGCTGTTTTTT. Supplemented by reference TRBV3-1 and TRBJ2-2, the full variable domain reads DTAVSQTPKYLVTQMGNDKSIKCEQNLGHDTMYWYKQDSKKFLKIMFSYNNKELIINETVPNRFSPKSPDKAHLNLHINSLELGDSAVYFCASSPVGPISGLTGELFFGEGSRLTVL.